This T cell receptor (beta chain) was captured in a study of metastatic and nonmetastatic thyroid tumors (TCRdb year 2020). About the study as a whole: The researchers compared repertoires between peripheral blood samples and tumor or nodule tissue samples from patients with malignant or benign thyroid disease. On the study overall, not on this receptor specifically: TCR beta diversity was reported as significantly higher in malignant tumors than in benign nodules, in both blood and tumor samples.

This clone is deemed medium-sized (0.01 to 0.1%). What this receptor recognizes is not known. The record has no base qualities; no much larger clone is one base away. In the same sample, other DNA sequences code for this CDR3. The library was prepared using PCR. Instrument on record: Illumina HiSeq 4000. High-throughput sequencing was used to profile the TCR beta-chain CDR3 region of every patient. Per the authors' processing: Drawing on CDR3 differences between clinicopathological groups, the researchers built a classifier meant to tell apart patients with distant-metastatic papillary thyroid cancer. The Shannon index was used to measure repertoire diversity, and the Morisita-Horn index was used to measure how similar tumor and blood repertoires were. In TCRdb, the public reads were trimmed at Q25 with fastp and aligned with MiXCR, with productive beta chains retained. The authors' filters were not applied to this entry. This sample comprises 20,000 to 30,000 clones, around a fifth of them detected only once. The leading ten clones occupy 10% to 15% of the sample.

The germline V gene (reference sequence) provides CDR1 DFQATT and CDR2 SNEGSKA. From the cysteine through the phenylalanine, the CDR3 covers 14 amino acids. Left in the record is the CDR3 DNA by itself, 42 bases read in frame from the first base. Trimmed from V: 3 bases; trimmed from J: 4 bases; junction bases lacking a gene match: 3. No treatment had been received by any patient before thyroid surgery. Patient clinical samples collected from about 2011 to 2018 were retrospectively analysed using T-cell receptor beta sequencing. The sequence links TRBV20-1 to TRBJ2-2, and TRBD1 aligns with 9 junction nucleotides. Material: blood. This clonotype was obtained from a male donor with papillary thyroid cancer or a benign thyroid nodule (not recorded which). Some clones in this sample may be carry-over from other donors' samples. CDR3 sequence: CSARDRGSTGELFF. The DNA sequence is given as TGCAGTGCTAGGGACAGGGGAAGCACCGGGGAGCTGTTTTTT.